The 26 T cell receptor beta chains below were found in one sample sequenced in a study of T cell repertoires in cytomegalovirus infection. The antigens for these receptors are not known. TCRdb re-called the reads through MiXCR, storing one row per CDR3 protein. The data contain about 570,000 distinct CDR3 sequences, over 35% of them singletons. The sequenced sample was cultured PBMCs, obtained from culture after CMV antigen stimulation. Receptor source: a human donor in good health (CMV status not recorded). Some clones in this sample may be carry-over from other donors' samples.

V usage is TRBV7-2 and J usage is TRBJ2-1; 9 bases map to TRBD2. The trim removed 5 bases at V and 0 bases at J, leaving 11 bases unmatched. CDR1 is SGHTA and CDR2 is FQGNSA in the germline V gene. The CDR3 sequence is 18 residues long. CDR3 DNA sequence: TGTGCCAGCAGCCGCCCGGCGCGCGGGGGGGACTCCTACAATGAGCAGTTCTTC. This sequence encodes CASSRPARGGDSYNEQFF.

This clonotype was seen only a few times. CDR3 nucleotides: TGTGCCAGCACCCGACTAGCGGGCGGGACCTACGAGCAGTACTTC. Amino acids: CASTRLAGGTYEQYF. V gene TRBV12-3 or TRBV12-4 combines with J gene TRBJ2-7, with TRBD2 matching over 10 bases. The CDR3 is made up of 15 amino acids. V shed 7 bases, J shed 2 bases, and the junction held 8 bases outside the gene matches.

V gene TRBV7-2 combines with J gene TRBJ1-5, with TRBD1 as a possible D gene (6 bases). Germline-derived CDR1 and CDR2 are SGHTA and FQGNSA. The CDR3 covers 13 residues. Trimming removed 5 bases from V and 7 bases from J, with 12 bases in between. The CDR3 DNA reads TGTGCCAGCAGCGCACAGGGAAGCCAGCCCCAGCATTTT. It translates to CASSAQGSQPQHF.

The V gene is TRBV7-2, the J gene TRBJ2-5; possibly TRBD1 for D (5 bases). The CDR3 extends over 13 amino acids. Germline lookup yields CDR1 SGHTA and CDR2 FQGNSA. V lost 3 bases and J 9 bases, leaving 14 bases between the germline ends. CDR3 amino acids: CASSLDTSGPQYF. Written as DNA, the CDR3 is TGTGCCAGCAGCTTGGACACCTCCGGGCCCCAGTACTTC. Based on the CDR3 plus reference TRBV7-2 and TRBJ2-5, the full variable domain is GAGVSQSPSNKVTEKGKDVELRCDPISGHTALYWYRQSLGQGLEFLIYFQGNSAPDKSGLPSDRFSAERTGGSVSTLTIQRTQQEDSAVYLCASSLDTSGPQYFGPGTRLLVL.

This clonotype was observed a handful of times. The chain combines TRBV7-9 with TRBJ2-5; D gene ambiguous. The CDR3 is 16 residues long. Trimming stripped 8 bases from V and 5 bases from J, with 24 bases between. Germline lookup yields CDR1 SEHNR and CDR2 FQNEAQ (reference sequence). The CDR3 loop is CASGDSRIIIAETQYF. Here the CDR3 DNA reads TGTGCCAGCGGGGATTCCCGGATTATCATTGCGGAGACCCAGTACTTC.

The gene calls are TRBV7-4 and TRBJ2-5, with no clear D. From germline, CDR1 is SGHVT and CDR2 SQSDAQ. Trimming stripped 0 bases from V and 5 bases from J, with 16 bases between. The CDR3 sequence is 16 residues long. The CDR3 DNA follows: TGTGCCAGCAGCTTAGCGCGTTCATCGGGCGACGAGACCCAGTACTTC. Translated: CASSLARSSGDETQYF.

The CDR3 region has the DNA TGCAGTTGGGACAGTCCCTACGAGCAGTACTTC. This encodes CSWDSPYEQYF. This chain joins TRBV20-1 and TRBJ2-7; 7 bases align to TRBD1. CDR1 DFQATT and CDR2 SNEGSKA come from the germline V gene (reference sequence). The CDR3 is 11 residues long. The V gene end was trimmed by 8 bases and the J gene end by 2 bases; junction bases not matched to a gene: 3.

The V gene is TRBV6-2 or TRBV6-3, the J gene TRBJ1-5; a weak D match, TRBD1 (5 bases). V dropped 5 bases and J dropped 4 bases, with 12 bases sitting between them. CDR1 is MNHEY, CDR2 SVGEGT, per germline. The CDR3 is made up of 14 amino acids. The CDR3 DNA reads as TGTGCCAGCAGTCCTCGGGGGTTTAATCAGCCCCAGCATTTT. Translated, it gives CASSPRGFNQPQHF.

The table lists this clonotype with a few counts. V is TRBV12-3 or TRBV12-4 and J is TRBJ2-7; D is unresolved. V gave up 3 bases and J gave up 5 bases, with 11 bases separating them. The CDR3 has 13 amino acids. DNA for the CDR3: TGTGCCAGCAGTTTGGGTCACGCGGACGAGCAGTACTTC. This sequence encodes CASSLGHADEQYF.

This clonotype was detected only once. The chain employs TRBV30 and TRBJ2-4; no reliable D call. Per the germline V gene, CDR1 is GTSNPN and CDR2 is SVGIG (reference sequence). The CDR3 covers 13 residues. CDR3 protein: CAFRAQAKNIQYF. Written as DNA, the CDR3 is TGTGCTTTTAGGGCACAAGCCAAAAACATTCAGTACTTC.

This rearrangement joins TRBV7-9 to TRBJ1-5; D uncertain. There are 12 residues in the CDR3. Per the germline V gene, CDR1 is SEHNR and CDR2 is FQNEAQ (reference sequence). The V end lost 9 bases, the J end lost 0 bases, and 6 bases lay between the germline ends. CDR3 region: CASAFSNQPQHF. CDR3 nucleotides: TGTGCCAGTGCGTTTAGCAATCAGCCCCAGCATTTT.

The table lists this clonotype with many counts. The J gene is TRBJ1-5, the V gene TRBV7-2; 8 bases are shared with TRBD1. The V and J ends lost 5 bases and 7 bases, in that order; junction bases with no gene match: 7. Germline values: CDR1 SGHTA, CDR2 FQGNSA. This CDR3 spans 14 amino acids. CDR3 in DNA: TGTGCCAGCAGCGCCCGACAGGGGTGGCAGCCCCAGCATTTT. Translated, it gives CASSARQGWQPQHF.

This chain connects TRBV9 to TRBJ1-5, with 8 bases identical to TRBD1. The CDR3 totals 15 residues. Looked up from germline, CDR1 is SGDLS and CDR2 is YYNGEE. The ends lost 3 bases at V and 1 base at J; junction bases unmatched: 3. As DNA, the CDR3 is TGTGCCAGCAGCGCCGGACAGGGAAGCAATCAGCCCCAGCATTTT. Residues: CASSAGQGSNQPQHF.

This clonotype was seen a handful of times. The J gene is TRBJ1-2, the V gene TRBV9, with a weak D call TRBD1 (6 bases). Deletions cut 1 base from V and 8 bases from J, with 6 bases between. This CDR3 is built from 11 residues. Germline CDR1 and CDR2: SGDLS and YYNGEE. The CDR3 sequence is CASSVQGGYTF. CDR3 DNA: TGTGCCAGCAGCGTACAGGGGGGCTACACCTTC.

This clonotype showed up many times. V and J are TRBV7-2 and TRBJ1-1; a weak D match, TRBD1 (5 bases). Germline CDR1 and CDR2: SGHTA and FQGNSA. There are 14 residues in the CDR3. V dropped 2 bases and J dropped 5 bases, with 12 bases sitting between them. CDR3 in amino acids: CASSLIGAGTEAFF. Here the CDR3 DNA reads TGTGCCAGCAGCTTAATTGGGGCGGGAACTGAAGCTTTCTTT.

A few counts support this clonotype. The chain links TRBV6-1 to TRBJ1-5, with D perhaps matching TRBD1 (5 bases). The germline V gene encodes CDR1 MNHNS and CDR2 SASEGT. CDR3 length: 14 amino acids. V lost 5 bases and J lost 6, with 14 bases in between. The CDR3 loop is CASSRGLRGQPQHF. The CDR3 DNA sequence: TGTGCCAGCAGTCGGGGACTCCGGGGTCAGCCCCAGCATTTT.

The chain employs TRBV5-4 and TRBJ2-3, with TRBD2 identical over 9 bases. Trimming at V came to 4 bases and at J to 1 base, leaving 13 bases not matched to a gene. Germline V gene lookup returns CDR1 SGHNT and CDR2 YYREEE (reference sequence). This CDR3 comprises 18 residues. The CDR3 nucleotides read TGTGCCAGCAGCCCACTTGGGCGGGGGGGCCTTGGCACAGATACGCAGTATTTT. This gives the protein CASSPLGRGGLGTDTQYF.

The genes are TRBV20-1 and TRBJ2-7; TRBD2 agrees at 8 bases. The V gene's germline CDR1 is DFQATT and CDR2 SNEGSKA (reference sequence). This CDR3 spans 16 amino acids. Germline trimming cut 6 bases from V and 4 bases from J; bases unmatched to any gene: 17. This chain's CDR3 is CSALGTQRGPPYEQYF. Here the CDR3 DNA reads TGCAGTGCCCTCGGAACTCAGCGGGGGCCTCCTTACGAGCAGTACTTC.

CDR3 DNA: TGTGCCAGCAGCCTCCTTTGGGGCCGACGTGGGAAAAACATTCAGTACTTC. Its protein is CASSLLWGRRGKNIQYF. The chain couples TRBV7-2 to TRBJ2-4, with D maybe TRBD1 (5 bases). The germline V gene has CDR1 SGHTA and CDR2 FQGNSA. Trimming removed 5 bases from V and 4 bases from J, with 21 bases in between. There are 17 residues in the CDR3.

The table lists this clonotype with a few counts. This sequence joins TRBV19 and TRBJ1-1, with D possibly matching TRBD1 (5 bases). Trimming shortened V by 6 bases and J by 0 bases, and 14 bases separated the two germline ends. Germline V gene data show CDR1 as LNHDA and CDR2 as SQIVND (reference sequence). CDR3 length: 15 residues. The CDR3 sequence: CASRSAGPMNTEAFF. CDR3 in DNA: TGTGCCAGTAGATCCGCAGGGCCTATGAACACTGAAGCTTTCTTT.

The chain links TRBV12-3 or TRBV12-4 to TRBJ2-1; 15 bases are shared with TRBD2. The CDR3 extends over 18 amino acids. Germline trimming cut 5 bases from V and 1 base from J; bases unmatched to any gene: 6. CDR3 in amino acids: CASSPGLAGGGSYNEQFF. The CDR3 DNA is TGTGCCAGCAGTCCGGGACTAGCGGGAGGTGGGTCCTACAATGAGCAGTTCTTC.

The J gene is TRBJ2-2, the V gene TRBV9; 9 bases line up with TRBD2. V lost 2 bases, J lost 7 bases, and 3 bases stayed unmatched. The germline gives CDR1 SGDLS, CDR2 YYNGEE. The CDR3 covers 14 residues. This chain's CDR3 is CASSVTTSGGELFF. The CDR3 bases are TGTGCCAGCAGCGTCACGACTAGCGGCGGGGAGCTGTTTTTT.

This clonotype was seen only a few times. The gene calls are TRBV7-9 and TRBJ2-7; D is possibly TRBD2 (6 bases). The germline V gene encodes CDR1 SEHNR and CDR2 FQNEAQ (reference sequence). CDR3 length equals 14 residues. The V gene lost 5 bases and the J gene lost 0 bases, with 11 bases spanning the gap. CDR3 loop: CASSPSGLSYEQYF. Here the CDR3 DNA reads TGTGCCAGCAGCCCCAGCGGGCTCTCCTACGAGCAGTACTTC.

This chain joins TRBV28 and TRBJ2-1, with no clear D. From germline, CDR1 is MDHEN and CDR2 SYDVKM. Trimming cost V 4 bases and J 8 bases, with 15 bases left between them. The CDR3 sequence is 14 residues long. The CDR3 protein is CASSSAPRTDEQFF. In DNA form, the CDR3 reads TGTGCCAGCAGTTCGGCCCCCAGAACGGATGAGCAGTTCTTC.

This clonotype was detected only a few times. V is TRBV7-2 and J is TRBJ1-2; D is undetermined. V dropped 2 bases and J dropped 8 bases, with 21 bases sitting between them. CDR3 length equals 16 residues. Per germline, CDR1 SGHTA and CDR2 FQGNSA. The CDR3 region is CASSLLSGVKFRGYTF. The CDR3, as DNA: TGTGCCAGCAGCTTATTAAGCGGGGTGAAATTCCGGGGCTACACCTTC.

The CDR3 reads CASSYSGGNNEQFF. CDR3 coding DNA: TGTGCCAGCAGCTACTCGGGGGGAAACAATGAGCAGTTCTTC. J is TRBJ2-1 and V is TRBV5-5; TRBD2 matches 7 bases. The trim removed 3 bases at V and 5 bases at J, leaving 5 bases unmatched. The CDR3 is made up of 14 amino acids. In germline, CDR1 is SGHKS, CDR2 YYEKEE (reference sequence).